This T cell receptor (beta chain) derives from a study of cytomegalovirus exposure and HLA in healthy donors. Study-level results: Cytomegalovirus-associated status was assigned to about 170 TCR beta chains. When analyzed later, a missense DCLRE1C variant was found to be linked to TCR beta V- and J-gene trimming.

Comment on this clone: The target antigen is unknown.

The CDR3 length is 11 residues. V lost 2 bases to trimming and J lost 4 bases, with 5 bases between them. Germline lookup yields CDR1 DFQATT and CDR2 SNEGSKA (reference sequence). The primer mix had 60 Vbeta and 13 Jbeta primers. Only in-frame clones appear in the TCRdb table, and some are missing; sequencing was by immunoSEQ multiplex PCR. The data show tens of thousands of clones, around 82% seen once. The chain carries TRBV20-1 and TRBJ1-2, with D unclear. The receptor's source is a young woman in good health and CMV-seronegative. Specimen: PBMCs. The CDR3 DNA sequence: TGCAGTGCTAGACGGGGCTATGGCTACACCTTC. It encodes CSARRGYGYTF.